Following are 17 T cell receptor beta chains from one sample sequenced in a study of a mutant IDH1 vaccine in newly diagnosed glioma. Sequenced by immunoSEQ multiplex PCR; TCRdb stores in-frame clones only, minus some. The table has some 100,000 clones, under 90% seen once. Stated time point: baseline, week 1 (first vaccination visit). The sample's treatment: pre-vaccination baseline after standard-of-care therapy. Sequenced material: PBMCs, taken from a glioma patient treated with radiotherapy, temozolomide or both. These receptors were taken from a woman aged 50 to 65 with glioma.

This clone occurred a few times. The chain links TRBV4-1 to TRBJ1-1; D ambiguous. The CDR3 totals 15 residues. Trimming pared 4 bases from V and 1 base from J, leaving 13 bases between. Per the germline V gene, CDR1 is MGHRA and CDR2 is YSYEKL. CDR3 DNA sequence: TGCGCCAGCAGCCCTGCTAGTGATAGGAACACTGAAGCTTTCTTT. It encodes CASSPASDRNTEAFF.

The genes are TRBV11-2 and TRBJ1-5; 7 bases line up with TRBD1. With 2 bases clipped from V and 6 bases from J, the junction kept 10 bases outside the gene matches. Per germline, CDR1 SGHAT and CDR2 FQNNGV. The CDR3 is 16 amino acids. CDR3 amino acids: CASSLRYRGEGQPQHF. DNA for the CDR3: TGTGCCAGCAGCTTACGGTACAGGGGTGAAGGTCAGCCCCAGCATTTT.

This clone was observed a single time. CDR3 coding DNA: TGTGCCAGCAGCTTAGAAGGCTCAGGGCAAGGCTACACCTTC. It is translated as CASSLEGSGQGYTF. The chain employs TRBV7-2 and TRBJ1-2; a weak D match, TRBD1 (5 bases). Per the germline V gene, CDR1 is SGHTA and CDR2 is FQGNSA. The CDR3 runs to 14 residues. Trimming removed 1 base at V and 8 bases at J, with 14 bases between.

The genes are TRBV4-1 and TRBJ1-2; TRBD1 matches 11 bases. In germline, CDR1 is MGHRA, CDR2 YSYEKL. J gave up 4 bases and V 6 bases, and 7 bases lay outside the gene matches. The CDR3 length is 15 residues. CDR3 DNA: TGCGCCAGCAGTGGGGGACAGGGGGTTGTCTATGGCTACACCTTC. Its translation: CASSGGQGVVYGYTF.

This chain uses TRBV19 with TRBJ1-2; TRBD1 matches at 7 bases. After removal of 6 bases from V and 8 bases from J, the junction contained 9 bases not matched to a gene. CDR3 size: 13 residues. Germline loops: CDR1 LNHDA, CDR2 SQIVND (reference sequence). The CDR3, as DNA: TGTGCCAGTAGCGACAGGGATGATGGGGGCTACACCTTC. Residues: CASSDRDDGGYTF.

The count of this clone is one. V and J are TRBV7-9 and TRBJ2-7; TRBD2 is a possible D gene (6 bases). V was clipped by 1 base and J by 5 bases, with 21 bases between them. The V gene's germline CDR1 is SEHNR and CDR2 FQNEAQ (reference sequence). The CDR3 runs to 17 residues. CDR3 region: CASSLGGGHTMGHEQYF. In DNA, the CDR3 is TGTGCCAGCAGCTTAGGGGGAGGACATACAATGGGCCACGAGCAGTACTTC.

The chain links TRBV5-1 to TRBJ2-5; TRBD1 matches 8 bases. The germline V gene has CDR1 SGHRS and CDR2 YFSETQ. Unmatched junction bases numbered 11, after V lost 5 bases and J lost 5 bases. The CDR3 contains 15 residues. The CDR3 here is CASRLTGVQGETQYF. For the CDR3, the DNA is TGCGCCAGCAGGTTGACAGGGGTACAAGGGGAGACCCAGTACTTC.

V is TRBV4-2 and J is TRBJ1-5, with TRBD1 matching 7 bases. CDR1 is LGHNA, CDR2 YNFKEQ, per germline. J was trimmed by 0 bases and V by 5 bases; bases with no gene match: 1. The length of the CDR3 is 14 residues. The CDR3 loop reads CASSWTGSNQPQHF. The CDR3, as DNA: TGTGCCAGCAGCTGGACAGGTAGCAATCAGCCCCAGCATTTT.

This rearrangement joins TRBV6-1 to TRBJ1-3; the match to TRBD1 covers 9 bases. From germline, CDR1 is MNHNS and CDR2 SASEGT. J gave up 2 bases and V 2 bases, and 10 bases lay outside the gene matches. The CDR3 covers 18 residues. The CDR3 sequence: CASSERARRTGAGNTIYF. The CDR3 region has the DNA TGTGCCAGCAGTGAACGCGCCCGGAGGACAGGGGCTGGAAACACCATATATTTT.

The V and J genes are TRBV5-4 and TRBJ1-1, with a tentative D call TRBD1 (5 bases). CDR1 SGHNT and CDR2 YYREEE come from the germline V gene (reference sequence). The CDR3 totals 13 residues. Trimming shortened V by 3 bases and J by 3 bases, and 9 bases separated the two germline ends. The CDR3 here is CASSWGLDTEAFF. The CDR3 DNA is TGTGCCAGCAGCTGGGGACTGGACACTGAAGCTTTCTTT.

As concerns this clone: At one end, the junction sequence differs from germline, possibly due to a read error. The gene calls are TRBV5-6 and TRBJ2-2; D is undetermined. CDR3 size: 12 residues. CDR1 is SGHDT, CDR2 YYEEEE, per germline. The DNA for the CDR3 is TGTGCCAGCAGTTTGGCCCCCGGGGAGCTGTTTTTT. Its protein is CASSLAPGELFF.

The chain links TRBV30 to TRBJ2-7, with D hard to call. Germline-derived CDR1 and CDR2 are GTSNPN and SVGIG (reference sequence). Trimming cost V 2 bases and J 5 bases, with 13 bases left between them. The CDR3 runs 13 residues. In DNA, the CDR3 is TGTGCCTGGAGTTTGTACACCGTGCACGAGCAGTACTTC. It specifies CAWSLYTVHEQYF. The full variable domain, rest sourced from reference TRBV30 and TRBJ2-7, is SQTIHQWPATLVQPVGSPLSLECTVEGTSNPNLYWYRQAAGRGLQLLFYSVGIGQISSEVPQNLSASRPQDRQFILSSKKLLLSDSGFYLCAWSLYTVHEQYFGPGTRLTVT.

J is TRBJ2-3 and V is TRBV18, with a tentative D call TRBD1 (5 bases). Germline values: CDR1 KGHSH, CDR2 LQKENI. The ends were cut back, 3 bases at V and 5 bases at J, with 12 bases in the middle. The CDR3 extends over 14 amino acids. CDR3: CASSPKHDRDTQYF. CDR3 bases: TGTGCCAGCTCACCCAAACACGACAGAGATACGCAGTATTTT.

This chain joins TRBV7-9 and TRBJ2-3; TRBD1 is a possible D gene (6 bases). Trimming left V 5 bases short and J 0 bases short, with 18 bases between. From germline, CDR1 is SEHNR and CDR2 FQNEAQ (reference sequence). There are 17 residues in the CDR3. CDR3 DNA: TGTGCCAGCAGCACCCGACAGGATCATCGAAGCACAGATACGCAGTATTTT. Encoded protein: CASSTRQDHRSTDTQYF.

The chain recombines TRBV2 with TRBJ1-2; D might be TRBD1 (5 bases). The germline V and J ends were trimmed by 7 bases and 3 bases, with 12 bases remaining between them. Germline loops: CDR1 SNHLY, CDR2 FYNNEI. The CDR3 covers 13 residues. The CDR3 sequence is CASTPVGDYGYTF. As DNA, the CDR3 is TGTGCCAGCACCCCGGTAGGGGACTATGGCTACACCTTC.

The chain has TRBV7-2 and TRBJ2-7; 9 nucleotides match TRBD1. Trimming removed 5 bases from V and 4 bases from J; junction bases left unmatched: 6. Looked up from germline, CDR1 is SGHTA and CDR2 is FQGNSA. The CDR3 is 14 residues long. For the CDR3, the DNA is TGTGCCAGCAGCCCAGGGACAGGGAGTTACGAGCAGTACTTC. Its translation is CASSPGTGSYEQYF.

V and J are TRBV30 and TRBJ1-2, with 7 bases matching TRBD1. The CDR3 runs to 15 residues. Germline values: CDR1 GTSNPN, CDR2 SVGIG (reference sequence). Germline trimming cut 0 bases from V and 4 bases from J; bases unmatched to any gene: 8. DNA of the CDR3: TGTGCCTGGAGTGTACAGGAGGGGGCGACCTATGGCTACACCTTC. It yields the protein CAWSVQEGATYGYTF.